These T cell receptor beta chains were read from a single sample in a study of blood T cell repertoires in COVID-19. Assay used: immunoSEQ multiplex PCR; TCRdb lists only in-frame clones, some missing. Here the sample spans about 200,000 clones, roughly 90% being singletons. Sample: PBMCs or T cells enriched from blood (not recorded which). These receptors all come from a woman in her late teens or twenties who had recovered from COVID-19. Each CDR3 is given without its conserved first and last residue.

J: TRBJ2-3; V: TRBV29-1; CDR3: SVEDRAGASTDTQY
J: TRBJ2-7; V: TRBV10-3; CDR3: AISRLGGSYEQY
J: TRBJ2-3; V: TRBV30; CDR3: AWQRLTGTDTQY
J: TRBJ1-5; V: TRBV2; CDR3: ASDQGKQPQH
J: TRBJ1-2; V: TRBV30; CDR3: AWSHYVPYT
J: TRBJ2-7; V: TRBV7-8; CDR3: ASSRTRLSSGTLWEQY
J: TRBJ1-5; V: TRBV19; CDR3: ASSIDRQANQPQH
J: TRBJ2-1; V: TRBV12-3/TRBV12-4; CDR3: ASSLRGGTF
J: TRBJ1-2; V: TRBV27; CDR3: ASSQLTPGGAVYGYT
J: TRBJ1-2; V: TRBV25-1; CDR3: ASSETGGNYGYT
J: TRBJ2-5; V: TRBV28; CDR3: ASSSTAGLAGLVETQY
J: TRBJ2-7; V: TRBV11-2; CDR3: ASSIDRVGWYEQY
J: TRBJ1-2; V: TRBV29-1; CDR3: SVRVSYGYT
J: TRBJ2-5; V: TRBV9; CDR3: ASSVGQGSGGAMETQY
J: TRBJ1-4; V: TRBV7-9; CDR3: ASSSGQGGSEKLF
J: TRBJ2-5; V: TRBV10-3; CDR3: AISVEGPTQY
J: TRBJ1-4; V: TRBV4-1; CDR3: ASSLWTGRTEYEKLF
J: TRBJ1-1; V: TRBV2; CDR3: ASQRLENTEAF
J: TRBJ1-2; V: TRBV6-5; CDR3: ASSRDRDYGYT
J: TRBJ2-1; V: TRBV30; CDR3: AWSAGGPNEQF
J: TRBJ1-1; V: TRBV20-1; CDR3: SASGPGQMNTEAF
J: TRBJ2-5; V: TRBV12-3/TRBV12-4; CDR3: ASSFTRWETQY
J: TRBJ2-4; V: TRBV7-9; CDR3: ASSPTSGGERDKNIQY
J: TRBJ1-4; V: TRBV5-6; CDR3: ASSLWQANEKLF
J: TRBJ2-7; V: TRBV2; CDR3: ASSEIRDRAYYEQY
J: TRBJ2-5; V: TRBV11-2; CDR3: ASSPGGRETQY
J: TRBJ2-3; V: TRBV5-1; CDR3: ASAGRKADTQY
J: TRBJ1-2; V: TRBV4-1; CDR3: ASSPRGTDSRGYT
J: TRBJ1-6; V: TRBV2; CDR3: ASGTGGSPLH
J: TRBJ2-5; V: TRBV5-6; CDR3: ASVQGGGETQY
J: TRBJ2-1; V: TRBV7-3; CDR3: ASSPGVAGEPQSSYNEQF
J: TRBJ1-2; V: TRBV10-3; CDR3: AISERPGQGAGNYGYT
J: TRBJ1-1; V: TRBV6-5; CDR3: ASRPGGLNTEAF
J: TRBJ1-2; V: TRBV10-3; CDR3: AISESAEYGYT
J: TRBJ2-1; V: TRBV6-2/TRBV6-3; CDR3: ASSLGLAANNEQF